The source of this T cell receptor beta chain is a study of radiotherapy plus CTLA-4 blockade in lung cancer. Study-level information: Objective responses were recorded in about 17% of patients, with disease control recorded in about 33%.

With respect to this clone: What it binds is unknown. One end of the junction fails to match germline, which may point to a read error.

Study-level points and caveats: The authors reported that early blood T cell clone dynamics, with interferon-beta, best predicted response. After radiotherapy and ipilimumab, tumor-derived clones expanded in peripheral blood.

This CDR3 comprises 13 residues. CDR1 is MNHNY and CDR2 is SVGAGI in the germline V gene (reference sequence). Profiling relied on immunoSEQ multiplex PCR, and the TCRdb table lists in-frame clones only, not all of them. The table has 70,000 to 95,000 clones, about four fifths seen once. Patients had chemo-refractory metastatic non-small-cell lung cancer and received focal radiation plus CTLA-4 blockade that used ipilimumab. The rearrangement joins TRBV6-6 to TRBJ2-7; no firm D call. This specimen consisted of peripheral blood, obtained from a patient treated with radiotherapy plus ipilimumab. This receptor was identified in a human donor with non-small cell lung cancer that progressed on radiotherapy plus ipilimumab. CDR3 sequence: CASSYGQLYEPYF. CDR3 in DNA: TGTGCCAGCAGTTACGGGCAGCTCTACGAGCCGTACTTC.